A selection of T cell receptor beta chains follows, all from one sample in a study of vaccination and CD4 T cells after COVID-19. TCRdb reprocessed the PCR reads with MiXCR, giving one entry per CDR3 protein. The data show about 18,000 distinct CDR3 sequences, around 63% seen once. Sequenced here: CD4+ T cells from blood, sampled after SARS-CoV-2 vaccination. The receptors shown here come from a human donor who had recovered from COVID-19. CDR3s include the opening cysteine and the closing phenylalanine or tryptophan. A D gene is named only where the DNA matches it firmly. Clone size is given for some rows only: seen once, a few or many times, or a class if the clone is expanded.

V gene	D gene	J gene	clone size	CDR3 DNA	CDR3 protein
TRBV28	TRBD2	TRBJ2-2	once	TGTGCCAGCAGTTTATCGCGGCGGAGCGGGGCCGGGGAGCTGTTTTTT	CASSLSRRSGAGELFF
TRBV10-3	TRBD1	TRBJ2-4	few	TGTGCCATCAGGGAAAACAGGGGGAACATTCAGTACTTC	CAIRENRGNIQYF
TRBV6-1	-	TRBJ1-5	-	TGTGCCAGCAGAGTGGGGGCAGGGAGCCAGCCCCAGCATTTT	CASRVGAGSQPQHF
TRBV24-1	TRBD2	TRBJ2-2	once	TGTGCCACCAGTGACCGGACTAGAGATACCGGGGAGCTGTTTTTT	CATSDRTRDTGELFF
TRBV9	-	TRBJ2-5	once	TGTGCCAGCAGCGTATTTCCGGGGAGCCAAGAGACCCAGTACTTC	CASSVFPGSQETQYF
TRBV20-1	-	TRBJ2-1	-	TGCAGTGCTAGAGTGGGGACTTTACAATGGGAGCAGTTCTTC	CSARVGTLQWEQFF
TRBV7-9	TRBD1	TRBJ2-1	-	TGTGCCAGCAGCTTTCCGGGACAGATCTACAATGAGCAGTTCTTC	CASSFPGQIYNEQFF
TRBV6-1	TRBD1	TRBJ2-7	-	TGTGCCAGCAGTCGACCGACAGGGTTGGAGGAGCAGTACTTC	CASSRPTGLEEQYF
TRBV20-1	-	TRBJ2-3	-	TGCAGTGCCGCGATAGCTGATAGCACAGATACGCAGTATTTT	CSAAIADSTDTQYF
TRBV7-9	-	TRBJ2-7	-	TGTGCCAGCATTGCCAGGGGTCTGAGGGAGCAGTACTTC	CASIARGLREQYF
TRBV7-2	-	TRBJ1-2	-	TGTGCCAGCAGCTTAGGGCAGGGAGAGTATGGCTACACCTTC	CASSLGQGEYGYTF
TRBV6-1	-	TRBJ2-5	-	TGTGCCAGCAGTGGCCGCCTCGCTGGGACCCAGTACTTC	CASSGRLAGTQYF
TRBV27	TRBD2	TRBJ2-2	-	TGTGCCAGCAGTCGGTACTCGCGGGAGAGGACCGGGGAGCTGTTTTTT	CASSRYSRERTGELFF
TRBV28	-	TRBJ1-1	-	TGTGCCAGCAGTTTTATGGGCAGGGAAAGCACTGAAGCTTTCTTT	CASSFMGRESTEAFF
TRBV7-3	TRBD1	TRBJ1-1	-	TGTGCCAGCAGCCCTGGACAGGGGATAAACACTGAAGCTTTCTTT	CASSPGQGINTEAFF
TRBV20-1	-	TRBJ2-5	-	TGCAGTGCTAAAGCTAGGGGCCAAGAGACCCAGTACTTC	CSAKARGQETQYF
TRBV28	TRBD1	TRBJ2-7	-	TGTGCCAGCACTCCCCCTCTCCCCGGGACAGGGGGCTCCGAGCAGTACTTC	CASTPPLPGTGGSEQYF
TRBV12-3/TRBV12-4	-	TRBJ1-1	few	TGTGCCAGCAGTCCGGGACAAGGCACTGAAGCTTTCTTT	CASSPGQGTEAFF
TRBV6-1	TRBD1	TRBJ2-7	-	TGTGCCAGCGGACGTGGGACAGGAGCTTCCTACGAGCAGTACTTC	CASGRGTGASYEQYF
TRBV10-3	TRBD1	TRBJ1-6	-	TGTGCCATCAGTGAGGGACAGGGGGCTGGGTCACCCCTCCACTTT	CAISEGQGAGSPLHF
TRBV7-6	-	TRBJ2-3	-	TGTGCCAGCAGCTTACAGGGTTCGAGCACAGATACGCAGTATTTT	CASSLQGSSTDTQYF
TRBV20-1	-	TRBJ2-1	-	TGCAGTGCTAGAGACTGGGGGCGGGAGAAGTACAATGAGCAGTTCTTC	CSARDWGREKYNEQFF
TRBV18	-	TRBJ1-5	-	TGTGCCAGCTCACCAGGGACGCAACGGGTTAATCAGCCCCAGCATTTT	CASSPGTQRVNQPQHF
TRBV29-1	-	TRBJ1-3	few	TGCAGCGTTCAGGGGACTGGAAACACCATATATTTT	CSVQGTGNTIYF
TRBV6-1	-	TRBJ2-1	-	TGTGCCAGCAGTCCAGGGAATGGGGTAGGGGCCTACAATGAGCAGTTCTTC	CASSPGNGVGAYNEQFF
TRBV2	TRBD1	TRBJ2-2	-	TGTGCCAGCAGCCAAGACAGGGCGAACACCGGGGAGCTGTTTTTT	CASSQDRANTGELFF
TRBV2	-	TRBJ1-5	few	TGTGCCAGCAGTGCTTACAGTAGCAATCAGCCCCAGCATTTT	CASSAYSSNQPQHF
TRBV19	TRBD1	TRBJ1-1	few	TGTGCCAGTAGTAGGAAGACAGGGACTGAAGCTTTCTTT	CASSRKTGTEAFF
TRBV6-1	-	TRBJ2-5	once	TGTGCCAGCAGGTCCGGACGCCGGTCTATGACCCAGTACTTC	CASRSGRRSMTQYF
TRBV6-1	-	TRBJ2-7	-	TGTGCCAGCAGAATAGCTTCCCGCCCCCACGAGCTGTACTTC	CASRIASRPHELYF
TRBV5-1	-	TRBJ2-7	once	TGCGCCAGCAGCTTGGGTCTAGCAGGCCTAGCCGAGCAGTACTTC	CASSLGLAGLAEQYF
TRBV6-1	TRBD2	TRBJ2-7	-	TGTGCCAGCAGTACAACAGCGGGACGGAGCTCCTACGAGCAGTACTTC	CASSTTAGRSSYEQYF
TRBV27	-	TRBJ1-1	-	TGTGCCAGCAGGGCAACAAGGAACACTGAAGCTTTCTTT	CASRATRNTEAFF
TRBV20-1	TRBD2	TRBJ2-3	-	TGCAGTGCCGTTATACCCACTAGCGGGATCTCAGATACGCAGTATTTT	CSAVIPTSGISDTQYF
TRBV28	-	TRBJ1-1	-	TGTGCCAGCAAGGGTCCGAACACTGAAGCTTTCTTT	CASKGPNTEAFF
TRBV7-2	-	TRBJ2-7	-	TGTGCCAGCAGCTCCTCCCTCATAGGGAGCTACGAGCAGTACTTC	CASSSSLIGSYEQYF
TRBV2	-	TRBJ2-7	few	TGTGCCAGCAGTCCAGCTAGCGCAAGCTCCTACGAGCAGTACTTC	CASSPASASSYEQYF
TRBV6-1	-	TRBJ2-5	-	TGTGCCAGCAGGAGGACGAATCAAGAGACCCAGTACTTC	CASRRTNQETQYF
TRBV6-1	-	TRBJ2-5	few	TGTGCCAGCAGTAGATCATCACAGCAAGGGACCCAGTACTTC	CASSRSSQQGTQYF
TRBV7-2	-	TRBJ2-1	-	TGTGCCAGCAGCTTCGCTAGCAATGAGCAGTTCTTC	CASSFASNEQFF
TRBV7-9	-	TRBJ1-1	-	TGTGCCAGCAGCTTATCAAGGGTCACTGAAGCTTTCTTT	CASSLSRVTEAFF
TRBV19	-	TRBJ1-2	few	TGTGCCAGTAGCAGGCAAGCTCCTTACTATGGCTACACCTTC	CASSRQAPYYGYTF